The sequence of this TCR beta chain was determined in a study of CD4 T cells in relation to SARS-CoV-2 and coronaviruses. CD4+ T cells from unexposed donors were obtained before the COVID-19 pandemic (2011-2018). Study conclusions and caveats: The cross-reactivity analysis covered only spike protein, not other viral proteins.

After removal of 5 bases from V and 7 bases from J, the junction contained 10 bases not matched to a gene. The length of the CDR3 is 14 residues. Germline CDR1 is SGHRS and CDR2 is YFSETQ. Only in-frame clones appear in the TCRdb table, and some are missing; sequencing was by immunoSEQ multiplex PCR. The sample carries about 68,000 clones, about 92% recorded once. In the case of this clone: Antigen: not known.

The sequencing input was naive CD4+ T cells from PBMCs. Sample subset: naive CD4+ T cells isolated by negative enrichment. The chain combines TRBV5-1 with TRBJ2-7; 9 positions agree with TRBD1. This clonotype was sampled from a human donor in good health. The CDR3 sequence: CASSTGTGLREQYF. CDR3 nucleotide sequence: TGCGCCAGCAGTACCGGGACAGGGCTCCGGGAGCAGTACTTC.